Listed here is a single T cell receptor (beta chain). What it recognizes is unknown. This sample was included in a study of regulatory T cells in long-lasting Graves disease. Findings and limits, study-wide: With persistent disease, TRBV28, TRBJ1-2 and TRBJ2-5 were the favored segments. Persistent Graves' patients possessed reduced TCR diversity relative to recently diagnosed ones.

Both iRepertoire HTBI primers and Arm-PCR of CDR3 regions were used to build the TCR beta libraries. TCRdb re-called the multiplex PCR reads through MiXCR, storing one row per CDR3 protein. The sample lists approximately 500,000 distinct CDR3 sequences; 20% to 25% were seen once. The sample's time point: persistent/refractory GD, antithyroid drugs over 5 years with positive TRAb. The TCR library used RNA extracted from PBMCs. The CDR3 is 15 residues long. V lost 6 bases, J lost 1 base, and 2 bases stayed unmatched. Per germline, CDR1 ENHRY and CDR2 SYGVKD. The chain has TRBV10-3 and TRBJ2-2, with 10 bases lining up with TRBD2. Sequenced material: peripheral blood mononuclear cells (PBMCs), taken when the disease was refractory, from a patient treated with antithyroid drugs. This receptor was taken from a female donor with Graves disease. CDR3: CAISQREGNTGELFF. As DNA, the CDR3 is TGTGCCATCAGCCAGCGGGAGGGGAACACCGGGGAGCTGTTTTTT.